This TCR beta chain was identified during a study of T cells after yellow fever vaccination. Findings and limits, study-wide: Few clonotypes appeared in both CD4 and CD8 compartments. At 95% to 98% for CD4 and 70% to 90% for CD8, most primary-vaccination clones showed up again after the booster.

Worth noting for this clonotype: The antigen remains undetermined.

Trimming took off 6 bases at V and 6 bases at J, with 11 bases between the two ends. This CDR3 spans 13 amino acids. By 5'RACE template switching, TCR cDNA was produced, with a universal primer site and UMIs added in the process. TCRdb analysed the 5' RACE reads with MiXCR anew, one entry per CDR3 protein. Altogether hundreds of thousands of distinct CDR3 sequences are present, roughly 3.5% being singletons, with the ten largest covering 20% to 30%. The receptor was isolated from a man aged 18-30 years who received the YFV17D yellow fever vaccine. The material was PBMCs, obtained on the day of the yellow fever booster vaccination. V and J are TRBV12-3 or TRBV12-4 and TRBJ2-2, with D tentatively TRBD2 (6 bases). The CDR3 loop reads CASRIGGAGELFF. DNA of the CDR3: TGTGCCAGCAGAATAGGAGGGGCCGGGGAGCTGTTTTTT.